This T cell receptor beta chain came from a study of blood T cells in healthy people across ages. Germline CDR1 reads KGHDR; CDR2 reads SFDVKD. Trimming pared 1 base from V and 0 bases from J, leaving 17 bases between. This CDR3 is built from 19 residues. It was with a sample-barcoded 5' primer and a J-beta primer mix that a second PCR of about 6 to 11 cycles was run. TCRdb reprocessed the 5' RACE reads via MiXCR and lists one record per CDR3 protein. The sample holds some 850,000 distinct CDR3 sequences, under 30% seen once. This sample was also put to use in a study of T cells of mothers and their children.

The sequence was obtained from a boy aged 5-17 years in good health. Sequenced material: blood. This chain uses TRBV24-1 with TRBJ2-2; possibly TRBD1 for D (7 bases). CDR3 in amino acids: CATSDFLGGGTTNTGELFF. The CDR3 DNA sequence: TGTGCCACCAGTGATTTCCTTGGAGGGGGCACCACGAACACCGGGGAGCTGTTTTTT.